This T cell receptor (beta chain) stems from a study of tumor-infiltrating lymphocytes in localized non-small cell lung cancer. Sequenced by immunoSEQ multiplex PCR; TCRdb stores in-frame clones only, minus some. The profile shows about 12,000 clones, about 70% of them singletons. Findings and limits, study-wide: Technical variation could not be separated from intratumor heterogeneity here. Only some patients had TCR sequencing, depending on available tissue.

For this clone: The antigen is unknown.

The ends were cut back, 1 base at V and 3 bases at J, with 6 bases in the middle. Germline CDR1 and CDR2: SGHVS and FQNEAQ. The CDR3 totals 13 residues. This sequence originates from a human donor with non-small cell lung cancer. This chain connects TRBV7-8 to TRBJ1-2; D possibly corresponds to TRBD1 (5 bases). Sequenced material: uninvolved lung tissue not adjacent to the tumor. In DNA, the CDR3 is TGTGCCAGCAGCTTAGTGGGGGACTATGGCTACACCTTC. This gives the protein CASSLVGDYGYTF.